This TCR beta chain is drawn from a study of blood T cell repertoires in COVID-19. Germline-derived CDR1 and CDR2 are SGHRS and YFSETQ. This CDR3 is 14 amino acids long. Trimming removed 6 bases from V and 6 bases from J; junction bases left unmatched: 11. Sequencing was performed with immunoSEQ multiplex PCR; in TCRdb, only in-frame clones are kept and a portion is missing. The table has approximately 140,000 clones, around 80% seen once. The chain has TRBV5-1 and TRBJ1-2, with 7 bases lining up with TRBD1. The sample comprised peripheral blood. This TCR was recovered from a human donor with acute or convalescent COVID-19. The donor label of this sample is uncertain. In DNA form, the CDR3 reads TGCGCCAGCAACAAACTACAGGGGACAGATGGCTACACCTTC. As protein: CASNKLQGTDGYTF.